This is a list of T cell receptor beta chains from one sample in a study of T cells in localized non-small cell lung cancer. The method was immunoSEQ multiplex PCR; TCRdb's version includes in-frame clones alone and lacks a portion of them. The sample holds tens of thousands of clones, roughly 80% seen once. The source material was peripheral blood, sampled before any cancer treatment. These receptors were taken from a female donor at least 60 years old with stage I lung adenocarcinoma. CDR3s include the opening cysteine and the closing phenylalanine or tryptophan. The D gene is left open where the match is weak. Expanded clones are given a class, and other clones once, few, many or no size at all.

D gene	V gene	CDR3 length	clone size	J gene	CDR3 protein	CDR3 DNA
TRBD2	TRBV19	17	-	TRBJ2-1	CASSSVLGSGGPNEQFF	TGTGCCAGTAGTAGTGTTCTGGGTAGCGGGGGGCCAAATGAGCAGTTCTTC
TRBD2	TRBV18	17	-	TRBJ2-2	CASSPRSGGTNTGELFF	TGTGCCAGCTCACCAAGGAGCGGGGGGACGAACACCGGGGAGCTGTTTTTT
TRBD1	TRBV6-6	12	once	TRBJ1-2	CATTGTDYGYTF	TGTGCCACAACCGGGACAGACTATGGCTACACCTTC
-	TRBV19	15	-	TRBJ2-2	CASSIPGVNTGELFF	TGTGCCAGTAGTATTCCAGGGGTGAACACCGGGGAGCTGTTTTTT
-	TRBV5-1	14	-	TRBJ1-1	CASSEGLLNTEAFF	TGCGCCAGCAGCGAGGGCCTTTTGAACACTGAAGCTTTCTTT
TRBD1	TRBV4-3	15	-	TRBJ2-5	CASSHRQGNQETQYF	TGCGCCAGCAGCCATCGACAGGGGAATCAAGAGACCCAGTACTTC
TRBD2	TRBV7-9	15	once	TRBJ2-1	CASSLEGLVYNEQFF	TGTGCCAGCAGCTTAGAGGGACTAGTATACAATGAGCAGTTCTTC
-	TRBV6-1	15	once	TRBJ1-2	CASSEGTVSFYGYTF	TGTGCCAGCAGTGAAGGGACAGTCAGCTTCTATGGCTACACCTTC
TRBD2	TRBV5-1	17	-	TRBJ2-1	CASSRQTSGGANNEQFF	TGCGCCAGCAGCCGACAAACTAGCGGGGGCGCCAACAATGAGCAGTTCTTC
-	TRBV4-3	15	-	TRBJ1-2	CASSQDYEGVGGYTF	TGCGCCAGCAGCCAAGATTACGAGGGCGTGGGGGGCTACACCTTC
TRBD2	TRBV27	16	-	TRBJ2-3	CASSWGLAGGADTQYF	TGTGCCAGCAGTTGGGGACTAGCGGGGGGAGCGGATACGCAGTATTTT
-	TRBV7-6	15	-	TRBJ2-5	CASSFGLREQETQYF	TGTGCCAGCAGCTTCGGTCTCCGGGAGCAAGAGACCCAGTACTTC
TRBD2	TRBV11-3	14	-	TRBJ2-3	CASSFGGRTDTQYF	TGTGCCAGCAGCTTCGGGGGGAGGACAGATACGCAGTATTTT
TRBD2	TRBV11-3	18	-	TRBJ2-5	CASSSRTSGGAHQETQYF	TGTGCCAGCAGCTCCAGGACTAGCGGGGGAGCCCACCAAGAGACCCAGTACTTC
-	TRBV15	14	-	TRBJ2-1	CATRGRGTYNEQFF	TGTGCCACCAGGGGAAGGGGGACCTACAATGAGCAGTTCTTC
TRBD1	TRBV5-3	15	-	TRBJ1-1	CAQKWGTGRNTEAFF	TGTGCCCAGAAGTGGGGGACAGGGAGGAACACTGAAGCTTTCTTT
-	TRBV9	15	-	TRBJ2-1	CASSVAGTHPNEQFF	TGTGCCAGCAGCGTCGCCGGGACTCACCCCAATGAGCAGTTCTTC
-	TRBV15	18	-	TRBJ2-6	CATKPGPRTNSGANVLTF	TGTGCCACCAAACCGGGACCACGAACGAACTCTGGGGCCAACGTCCTGACTTTC
TRBD2	TRBV5-1	15	-	TRBJ2-5	CASSLGPGGPNTQYF	TGCGCCAGCAGCTTGGGTCCGGGGGGGCCTAATACCCAGTACTTC
TRBD1	TRBV6-6	13	-	TRBJ1-2	CASTWDRNYGYTF	TGTGCCAGCACATGGGACAGAAACTATGGCTACACCTTC
TRBD2	TRBV10-2	14	-	TRBJ2-1	CASSPAGGYNEQFF	TGCGCCAGCAGCCCAGCGGGAGGGTACAATGAGCAGTTCTTC
-	TRBV11-2	16	-	TRBJ2-1	CASSIASGFSYNEQFF	TGTGCCAGCAGCATAGCAAGCGGGTTCTCCTACAATGAGCAGTTCTTC
-	TRBV6-5	15	-	TRBJ1-5	CASSYSGASNQPQHF	TGTGCCAGCAGTTACTCCGGGGCCAGCAATCAGCCCCAGCATTTT
-	TRBV11-2	15	-	TRBJ2-7	CASSFSGSYPYEQYF	TGTGCCAGCAGCTTCAGTGGATCCTATCCCTACGAGCAGTACTTC
-	TRBV5-1	17	-	TRBJ2-7	CASSFRAGRSPDYEQYF	TGCGCCAGCAGCTTTAGGGCAGGTCGTTCCCCTGATTACGAGCAGTACTTC
-	TRBV4-2	12	-	TRBJ1-2	CASSQGAYGYTF	TGTGCCAGCAGCCAGGGGGCCTATGGCTACACCTTC
TRBD1	TRBV18	15	-	TRBJ2-7	CASSPGTGGPYEQYF	TGTGCCAGCTCACCCGGGACAGGGGGACCCTACGAGCAGTACTTC
-	TRBV7-8	16	-	TRBJ2-1	CASTQQATPLYNEQFF	TGTGCCAGCACCCAACAGGCTACCCCTCTCTACAATGAGCAGTTCTTC
TRBD1	TRBV7-7	13	-	TRBJ2-5	CASSPDRDETQYF	TGTGCTAGCAGCCCGGACAGGGATGAGACCCAGTACTTC
TRBD2	TRBV25-1	15	-	TRBJ2-3	CASSELGEGTDTQYF	TGTGCCAGCAGTGAATTGGGGGAGGGGACAGATACGCAGTATTTT
-	TRBV20-1	11	-	TRBJ2-7	CSAEQVDEQYF	TGCAGTGCGGAACAGGTGGACGAGCAGTACTTC
-	TRBV7-9	14	-	TRBJ1-2	CASSQPAYHLGNAF	TGTGCCAGCAGCCAACCCGCTTATCACCTAGGGAATGCCTTC
-	TRBV10-3	14	-	TRBJ2-5	CAISEGHPLETQYF	TGTGCCATCAGTGAGGGCCATCCTCTAGAGACCCAGTACTTC
-	TRBV5-1	15	-	TRBJ2-1	CASSPEGGSYNEQFF	TGCGCCAGCTCCCCGGAGGGGGGTTCCTACAATGAGCAGTTCTTC
-	TRBV5-6	12	-	TRBJ1-2	CASSLHRGSYTF	TGTGCCAGCAGCTTGCATCGGGGATCCTACACCTTC
-	TRBV28	16	-	TRBJ2-1	CASTPSTPSSYNEQFF	TGTGCCAGCACTCCATCGACCCCGAGCTCCTACAATGAGCAGTTCTTC
-	TRBV5-1	11	few	TRBJ2-5	CASSLEETQYF	TGCGCCAGCAGCTTGGAAGAGACCCAGTACTTC
-	TRBV6-6	14	-	TRBJ2-5	CASTTGVRVETQYF	TGTGCCAGCACCACGGGGGTGCGTGTGGAGACCCAGTACTTC
TRBD1	TRBV28	18	-	TRBJ2-7	CASSPSPGQGRSSYEQYF	TGTGCCAGCAGTCCGTCACCGGGACAGGGTCGTAGCTCCTACGAGCAGTACTTC
-	TRBV28	14	-	TRBJ1-4	CASSFISGNEKLFF	TGTGCCAGCAGTTTCATATCCGGGAATGAAAAACTGTTTTTT
-	TRBV6-1	15	-	TRBJ2-5	CASSEVWGIQETQYF	TGTGCCAGCAGTGAAGTTTGGGGAATTCAAGAGACCCAGTACTTC
-	TRBV7-6	14	-	TRBJ1-1	CASSLRGPNTEAFF	TGTGCCAGCAGCCTCAGGGGTCCCAACACTGAAGCTTTCTTT
-	TRBV15	14	-	TRBJ1-2	CATSRATANYGYTF	TGTGCCACCAGCAGGGCGACTGCCAACTATGGCTACACCTTC
-	TRBV5-1	14	-	TRBJ2-5	CASSMDGGRWAQYF	TGCGCCAGCAGCATGGACGGGGGCCGCTGGGCCCAGTACTTC
-	TRBV5-5	17	-	TRBJ1-4	CASSLDSHSATNEKLFF	TGTGCCAGCAGCTTGGACTCACACTCCGCAACTAATGAAAAACTGTTTTTT
-	TRBV9	15	-	TRBJ1-5	CASSSDPRGNQPQHF	TGTGCCAGCAGCTCGGACCCCCGGGGCAATCAGCCCCAGCATTTT
-	TRBV6-6	12	-	TRBJ1-1	CASSYHGGEAFF	TGTGCCAGCAGTTATCATGGGGGTGAAGCTTTCTTT
-	TRBV19	15	-	TRBJ1-1	CASSMSPQSGTEAFF	TGTGCCAGTAGTATGTCCCCCCAAAGTGGCACTGAAGCTTTCTTT
-	TRBV5-1	12	-	TRBJ2-1	CASRGTTNEQFF	TGCGCCAGCAGAGGGACGACGAATGAGCAGTTCTTC